Detailed here is one T cell receptor beta chain. Its antigen remains unknown. The authors sorted CD4+ naive, central memory, regulatory and stem cell-like memory cells via CD45RO/CCR7/CD25/CD127/CD95/CD27. Per the germline V gene, CDR1 is MNHEY and CDR2 is SVGAGI. The CDR3 is 14 amino acids. Trimming cost V 7 bases and J 6 bases; bases outside gene matches: 8. The data are from a study of beta chain features in type 1 diabetes. Across the whole study: Age, gender and cell yields were alike across patients and healthy donors.

Study observations and caveats: Among type 1 diabetes patients, VDJ junctions had fewer insertions and more deletions. Shorter TCRB CDR3s, moderately but significantly so, were found in Type 1 diabetes patients in all four CD4+ subsets.

The sequenced template was cDNA made from the entire isolated RNA. Data came from immunoSEQ multiplex PCR; TCRdb stores just in-frame clones and leaves some out. The sample has about 360,000 clones; 10% to 15% are singletons. This chain links TRBV6-5 with TRBJ1-2; TRBD1 matches at 10 bases. The TCR sequence derives from a woman aged 18-30 years with type 1 diabetes. What was sequenced was naive CD4+ T cells from blood. The CDR3 loop reads CASNRDRGYDGYTF. The CDR3 nucleotides are TGTGCCAGCAATAGGGACAGGGGATATGATGGCTACACCTTC.